This record covers a single TCR beta chain. Mismatch with germline at one junction end may stem from a read error. This specimen belongs to a study of regulatory and conventional T cells in RAG deficiency. Blood CD4+ CD25-high CD127-low regulatory T cells supplied the genomic DNA template. The length of the CDR3 is 13 residues. Germline V gene lookup returns CDR1 MNHNS and CDR2 SASEGT. Profiling relied on immunoSEQ multiplex PCR, and the TCRdb table lists in-frame clones only, not all of them. The sample holds 20,000 or so clones; roughly 89% are singletons and the top ten take approximately 1.5%. Another study also made use of these data, one on regulatory T cells. This second report adds: The PCR used 52 TRBV and 13 TRBJ primers.

The V and J genes are TRBV6-1 and TRBJ2-7, with TRBD1 matching over 9 bases. Sample: Tregs sorted from blood. This TCR came from a human donor in good health. Here the CDR3 DNA reads TGTGTCAGCAGACGGACAGGGGCGGGGGAGCAGTACTTC. Encoded protein: CVSRRTGAGEQYF.